Listed below are T cell receptor beta chains from one sample, sequenced in a study of cytomegalovirus exposure and HLA in healthy donors. Sequenced by immunoSEQ multiplex PCR; TCRdb stores in-frame clones only, minus some. There are about 130,000 clones in the sample, with about 2.2% held by the top ten. The specimen was PBMCs. These receptors originate from a man aged 35-49 years in good health and CMV-seronegative. Each CDR3 is given with its conserved first and last residue. A D gene is named only where the DNA matches it firmly.

TRBV7-3	.	TRBJ1-6	TGTGCCAGCAGCTTAAGTTCGGGACCCCTCCACTTT	CASSLSSGPLHF
TRBV28	.	TRBJ2-5	TGTGCCAGCAGTTTATCAATGGGGCAGCAAGAGACCCAGTACTTC	CASSLSMGQQETQYF
TRBV5-1	TRBD1	TRBJ2-7	TGCGCCAGCAGCTTGTTAGGACAGGGGGCATACGAGCAGTACTTC	CASSLLGQGAYEQYF
TRBV7-8	TRBD1	TRBJ2-3	TGTGCCAGCAGCTTCCGGGACAGGGTGAGCACAGATACGCAGTATTTT	CASSFRDRVSTDTQYF
TRBV7-6	.	TRBJ2-7	TGTGCCAGCAGCTTAGTTCCGGTGATGTCGGGAACCTCCTACGAGCAGTACTTC	CASSLVPVMSGTSYEQYF
TRBV30	.	TRBJ1-2	TGTGCCTGGAGTGAGCTCCGTGGCTACACCTTC	CAWSELRGYTF
TRBV7-2	.	TRBJ1-3	TGTGCCAGCAGCTTAGGTCGGGGTTCGGCGGGAAACACCATATATTTT	CASSLGRGSAGNTIYF
TRBV5-1	TRBD1	TRBJ1-2	TGCGCCAGCAGCTTGGGTGGGGACAGGGGCTACACCTTC	CASSLGGDRGYTF
TRBV6-1	.	TRBJ1-2	TGTGCCAGCAGTGATCTGCTAGGTCGATACACCTTC	CASSDLLGRYTF
TRBV7-6	TRBD1	TRBJ1-3	TGTGCCAGCAGCTTAGGACCCGACAGGGGCCGTAGAGACACCATATATTTT	CASSLGPDRGRRDTIYF
TRBV27	TRBD1	TRBJ1-2	TGTGCCAGCAGTGACAGGGGGCGGGCCTATGGCTACACCTTC	CASSDRGRAYGYTF
TRBV19	TRBD1	TRBJ1-2	TGTGCCAGTAGTATACTCGGACAGGGGGCGCCCTCCTCCTCTAACTATGGCTACACCTTC	CASSILGQGAPSSSNYGYTF
TRBV11-2	.	TRBJ1-2	TGTGCCAGCAGCCCCCTGGCAGGGAGGTATGGCTACACCTTC	CASSPLAGRYGYTF
TRBV20-1	.	TRBJ2-1	TGCAGTGCGGTCAGGGATTTTGAGCAGTTCTTC	CSAVRDFEQFF
TRBV6-5	.	TRBJ1-1	TGTGCCAGCAGCCCTACTAACACTGAAGCTTTCTTT	CASSPTNTEAFF